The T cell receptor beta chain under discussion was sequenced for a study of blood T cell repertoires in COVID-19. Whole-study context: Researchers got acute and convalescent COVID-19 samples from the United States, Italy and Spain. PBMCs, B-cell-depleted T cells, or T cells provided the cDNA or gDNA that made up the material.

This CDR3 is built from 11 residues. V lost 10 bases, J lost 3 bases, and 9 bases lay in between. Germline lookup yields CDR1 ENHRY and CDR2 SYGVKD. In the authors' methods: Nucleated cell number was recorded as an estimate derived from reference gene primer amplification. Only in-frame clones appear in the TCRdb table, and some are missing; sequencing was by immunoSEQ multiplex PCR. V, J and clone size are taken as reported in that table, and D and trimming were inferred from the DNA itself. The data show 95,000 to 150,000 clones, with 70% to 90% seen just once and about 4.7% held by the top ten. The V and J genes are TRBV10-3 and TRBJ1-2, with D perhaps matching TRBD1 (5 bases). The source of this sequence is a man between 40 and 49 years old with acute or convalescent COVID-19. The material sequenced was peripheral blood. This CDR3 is CANQGDYGYTF. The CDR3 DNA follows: TGTGCCAACCAGGGTGACTATGGCTACACCTTC.